A selection of T cell receptor beta chains follows, all from one sample in a study of OX40 agonist ivuxolimab in advanced cancers. Assay: immunoSEQ multiplex PCR; the TCRdb copy retains only in-frame clones and omits some. The sample yields about 50,000 clones, around 90% seen once. Source: CD4+ or CD8+ T cells sorted from blood, taken in a trial of the OX40 agonist ivuxolimab. These receptors all stem from an adult with an advanced solid tumor such as melanoma, head and neck, liver or kidney cancer. Both conserved end residues are part of each CDR3. For some rows the clone size is stated as once, few or many, or as a class when expanded; others skip it.

cdr3_aa clone_size v_call
CASSLASGMDTEAFF NA TRBV7-9
CASSEIQPPEPDTQYF NA TRBV10-1
CASSPLNGQTNYGYTF NA TRBV27
CASSTFVVVWSYEQYF once TRBV21-1
CASSLGSTSGAEAFF NA TRBV7-2
CASSPGLAGVLAYEQYF NA TRBV5-4
CASSQTSRGPYNEQFF few TRBV11-2
CASSFGSVATEAFF once TRBV5-4
CASSLLGSGVYNEQFF NA TRBV2
CASSYTANTEAFF NA TRBV5-1
CASNPGTGSNTIYF once TRBV23-1
CASSYLNYNEQFF NA TRBV27
CASSLMRGRDESTDTQYF NA TRBV28
CASSFSGGIADTQYF NA TRBV11-2
CATRRPGYGEQFF NA TRBV27
CSVEIAGGDNEQFF NA TRBV29-1
CASSPLRELFF few TRBV7-8
CASSLDQYSNQPQHF NA TRBV27
CASSLVKDSWGYEQYF few TRBV7-9
CASSLNSGQVNTEAFF NA TRBV28
CATRSYGYTF NA TRBV19
CASSQRGLAGGAGELFF once TRBV21-1
CASSPTPLQGALYGYTF NA TRBV27
CASSLLAGGKDTQYF NA TRBV19
CASSQERMNTEAFF NA TRBV5-1
CASSLAVTDTQYF NA TRBV7-7
CASSHRDSAYEQYF NA TRBV5-4
CASSFRIGEETQYF once TRBV7-9
CAIYDPGQGDGELFF NA TRBV19
CASSFFPEGDRVEQFF NA TRBV27
CASSIDGTGTIIYNEQFF NA TRBV19
CAWSLGASEQETQYF NA TRBV30
CASSLGLKAEAFF NA TRBV13
CASTIAGDRAGTGELFF NA TRBV19
CASSGAKTRVPDTQYF NA TRBV9
CASSEGGNYNQPQHF NA TRBV2
CASGLGGLDFDTQYF NA TRBV12-5
CASSLKGVETQYF once TRBV27
CASSLMANEQFF NA TRBV7-3
CASSLTPTGGPSEQYF once TRBV7-6
CASSLVAGVGGELFF NA TRBV7-6
CASSEARGAGGYTF NA TRBV6-1
CASSSAPEQFF NA TRBV28
CASSFSMGTGNNEQFF NA TRBV7-6
CASSLGTGADYGYTF NA TRBV7-9
CASSLASQGAEQYF NA TRBV7-2
CASSEGSYSGNTIYF NA TRBV10-1
CATRDSSSGANVLTF NA TRBV6-5
CAWSVLLGYEQFF NA TRBV30
CASSDLPGTGVEQFF NA TRBV6-4
CASSLEGSGGSYEQYF few TRBV5-1
CASSLRRAGSRDTQYF NA TRBV28
CASSVALAQISYNEQFF NA TRBV9